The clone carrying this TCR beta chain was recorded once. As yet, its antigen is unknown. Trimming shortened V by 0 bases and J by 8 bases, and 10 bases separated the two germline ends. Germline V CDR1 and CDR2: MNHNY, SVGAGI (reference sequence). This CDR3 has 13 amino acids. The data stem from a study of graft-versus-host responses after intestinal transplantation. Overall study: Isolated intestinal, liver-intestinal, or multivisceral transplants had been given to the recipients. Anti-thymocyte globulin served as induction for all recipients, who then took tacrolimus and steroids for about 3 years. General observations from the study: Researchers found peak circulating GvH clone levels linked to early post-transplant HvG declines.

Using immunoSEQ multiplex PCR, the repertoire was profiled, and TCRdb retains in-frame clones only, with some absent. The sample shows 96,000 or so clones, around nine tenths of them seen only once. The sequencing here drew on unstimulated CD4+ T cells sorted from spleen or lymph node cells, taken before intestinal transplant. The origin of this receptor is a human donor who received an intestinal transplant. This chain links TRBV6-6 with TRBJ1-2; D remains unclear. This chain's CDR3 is CASSYSSVRGYTF. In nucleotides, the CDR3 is TGTGCCAGCAGTTACTCGAGTGTACGAGGCTACACCTTC.